These 28 T cell receptor beta chains came from one sample sequenced in a study of T cell repertoires in cytomegalovirus infection. One entry per CDR3 protein results from TCRdb running MiXCR on the reads. This sample has fewer than 300,000 distinct CDR3 sequences, with 25% found just once. Sequences were obtained from PBMCs. All receptors come from a human donor in good health (CMV status not recorded). Some clones in this sample may be carry-over from other donors' samples.

The V and J genes are TRBV28 and TRBJ2-7; a weak D match, TRBD1 (6 bases). Germline V CDR1 and CDR2: MDHEN, SYDVKM. CDR3 length equals 15 residues. The ends were cut back, 5 bases at V and 5 bases at J, with 19 bases in the middle. In DNA form, the CDR3 reads TGTGCCAGCAGTCGCAGTGTACAGGGTGGGCACGAGCAGTACTTC. The encoded protein is CASSRSVQGGHEQYF.

The genes are TRBV29-1 and TRBJ1-1, with TRBD1 as a possible D gene (6 bases). Germline V lookup: CDR1 SQVTM, CDR2 ANQGSEA. This CDR3 has 16 amino acids. The V and J ends lost 4 bases and 3 bases respectively, with 21 bases between them. The CDR3 spells CSVVLGTPERYTEAFF. The DNA of the CDR3 is TGCAGCGTTGTATTAGGGACACCGGAAAGATACACTGAAGCTTTCTTT.

As regards this clonotype: At one end the junction does not follow the germline gene, possibly because of a read error. The genes are TRBV28 and TRBJ1-5, with D unclear. The germline V gene encodes CDR1 MDHEN and CDR2 SYDVKM. The CDR3 covers 14 residues. The CDR3: CTSSLWQDYQPQHF. Here the CDR3 DNA reads TGTACCAGCAGTTTATGGCAGGACTATCAGCCCCAGCATTTT.

This clonotype has at least ten counts. The chain couples TRBV5-1 to TRBJ2-1; weak D call: TRBD1 (6 bases). This CDR3 comprises 16 residues. V shed 4 bases and J shed 0 bases, with 14 bases lying between them. CDR1 is SGHRS, CDR2 YFSETQ, per germline. CDR3 bases: TGCGCCAGCAGCAAGCAGGGGCCAAGCTCCTACAATGAGCAGTTCTTC. It yields the protein CASSKQGPSSYNEQFF. Supplemented by reference TRBV5-1 and TRBJ2-1, the full variable domain reads KAGVTQTPRYLIKTRGQQVTLSCSPISGHRSVSWYQQTPGQGLQFLFEYFSETQRNKGNFPGRFSGRQFSNSRSEMNVSTLELGDSALYLCASSKQGPSSYNEQFFGPGTRLTVL.

This clonotype came up a few times. The J gene is TRBJ1-2, the V gene TRBV15, with D possibly TRBD1 on 5 matching bases. The CDR3 is 15 residues long. V gave up 0 bases and J gave up 5 bases, with 13 bases separating them. CDR1 LNHNV and CDR2 YYDKDF come from the germline V gene (reference sequence). The chain's CDR3 is CATSRDVTDPYGYTF. The CDR3 coding sequence is TGTGCCACCAGCAGAGACGTGACAGACCCTTATGGCTACACCTTC.

The V call is TRBV5-6, the J call TRBJ2-5, with D uncertain. V lost 3 bases and J 0 bases, leaving 9 bases between the germline ends. Germline V gives CDR1 SGHDT, CDR2 YYEEEE. This CDR3 is 14 amino acids long. CDR3 bases: TGTGCCAGCAGCTCCCCCCCCAACCAAGAGACCCAGTACTTC. Translating it yields CASSSPPNQETQYF.

The V gene is TRBV6-6, the J gene TRBJ1-6; D is possibly TRBD1 (6 bases). The CDR3 is 14 residues long. V was clipped by 3 bases and J by 8 bases, with 11 bases between them. From germline, CDR1 is MNHNY and CDR2 SVGAGI (reference sequence). The CDR3 sequence: CASSYGQRDSPLHF. The CDR3 DNA sequence: TGTGCCAGCAGTTATGGACAGCGGGATTCACCCCTCCACTTT.

V is TRBV12-3 or TRBV12-4 and J is TRBJ1-1; D ambiguous. Trimming cost V 6 bases and J 4 bases, with 15 bases left between them. The CDR3 is 14 amino acids. The CDR3 loop reads CASSVVGGPTEAFF. The CDR3 DNA sequence: TGTGCCAGCAGCGTCGTGGGTGGGCCCACTGAAGCTTTCTTT.

The chain links TRBV7-2 to TRBJ2-4; TRBD1 is a possible D gene (5 bases). Germline V gene sequence: CDR1 SGHTA, CDR2 FQGNSA. V was clipped by 4 bases and J by 5 bases, with 12 bases between them. The CDR3 extends over 14 amino acids. CDR3 bases: TGTGCCAGCAGCTCGGTCGTAGGGGAAAACATTCAGTACTTC. Its protein is CASSSVVGENIQYF.

The gene calls are TRBV20-1 and TRBJ1-1; 7 bases are shared with TRBD1. Trimming cost V 0 bases and J 2 bases; bases outside gene matches: 6. CDR1 is DFQATT and CDR2 is SNEGSKA in the germline V gene (reference sequence). The CDR3 sequence is 15 residues long. This chain's CDR3 is CSARDSGQLNTEAFF. The CDR3 DNA is TGCAGTGCTAGAGACTCGGGACAGCTAAACACTGAAGCTTTCTTT.

This clonotype was recorded many times. CDR3 protein: CASSLAAVGAGGNNEQFF. Here the CDR3 DNA reads TGTGCCAGCAGCTTAGCGGCGGTCGGAGCGGGGGGAAACAATGAGCAGTTCTTC. V usage is TRBV7-2 and J usage is TRBJ2-1; the match to TRBD2 covers 9 bases. The J segment lost 5 bases and the V segment lost 0 bases, leaving 11 bases of the junction unmatched. This CDR3 comprises 18 residues. Germline V CDR1 and CDR2: SGHTA, FQGNSA.

The chain is built from TRBV25-1 and TRBJ1-3; tentatively, D is TRBD1 (5 bases). The CDR3 consists of 15 residues. CDR1 is MGHDK, CDR2 SYGVNS, per germline. Trimming cost V 7 bases and J 0 bases, with 13 bases left between them. CDR3 amino acids: CASTGTASSGNTIYF. DNA for the CDR3: TGTGCCAGCACCGGGACCGCGAGCTCTGGAAACACCATATATTTT.

This clonotype showed up many times. This rearrangement joins TRBV11-2 to TRBJ1-1; D unclear. V lost 1 base and J 4 bases, leaving 7 bases between the germline ends. The CDR3 loop spans 13 amino acids. CDR1 SGHAT and CDR2 FQNNGV come from the germline V gene. This CDR3 is CASSLAVSTEAFF. CDR3 DNA sequence: TGTGCCAGCAGCTTAGCGGTGAGCACTGAAGCTTTCTTT. Complete variable domain (other parts from reference TRBV11-2 and TRBJ1-1): EAGVAQSPRYKIIEKRQSVAFWCNPISGHATLYWYQQILGQGPKLLIQFQNNGVVDDSQLPKDRFSAERLKGVDSTLKIQPAKLEDSAVYLCASSLAVSTEAFFGQGTRLTVV.

This clonotype turned up a few times. The chain uses TRBV20-1 and TRBJ2-1, with 9 bases lining up with TRBD2. Losses at the gene ends were 3 bases for V and 3 bases for J; bases not matched to a gene: 12. Germline CDR1 reads DFQATT; CDR2 reads SNEGSKA (reference sequence). The CDR3 runs 17 residues. CDR3 region: CSASGLAGLQDYNEQFF. The CDR3 DNA reads as TGCAGTGCTAGTGGGCTAGCGGGACTTCAGGACTACAATGAGCAGTTCTTC.

This CDR3 reads CASSGGPTQETQYF. CDR3 nucleotides: TGTGCCAGCAGTGGAGGACCGACCCAAGAGACCCAGTACTTC. The V gene is TRBV28, the J gene TRBJ2-5; D may be TRBD2 (5 bases). This CDR3 has 14 residues. V shed 5 bases and J shed 1 base, with 11 bases lying between them. Germline loops: CDR1 MDHEN, CDR2 SYDVKM.

Many counts were recorded for this clonotype. CDR3 DNA sequence: TGTGCCAGCAGGTCCGGGACTAGCGGTTCGAATGAGCAGTTCTTC. Its protein is CASRSGTSGSNEQFF. The gene calls are TRBV2 and TRBJ2-1; the match to TRBD2 covers 11 bases. J gave up 7 bases and V 6 bases, and 8 bases lay outside the gene matches. CDR1 and CDR2 (germline): SNHLY, FYNNEI. The CDR3 contains 15 residues.

V usage is TRBV7-4 and J usage is TRBJ1-2, with D uncertain. Germline V gene lookup returns CDR1 SGHVT and CDR2 SQSDAQ. The CDR3 totals 8 residues. The ends were cut back, 10 bases at V and 7 bases at J, with 4 bases in the middle. The CDR3 sequence: CATGGYTF. In DNA, the CDR3 is TGTGCCACCGGTGGCTACACCTTC.

This clonotype occurred a few times. The V call is TRBV5-1, the J call TRBJ2-7; 12 bases are shared with TRBD1. This CDR3 is 15 amino acids long. V trimming: 3 bases; J trimming: 6 bases; junction bases outside the gene matches: 7. Germline V gene sequence: CDR1 SGHRS, CDR2 YFSETQ. The CDR3 protein is CASSSSGTGGSEQYF. The CDR3 coding sequence is TGCGCCAGCAGCTCCTCCGGGACAGGGGGCTCCGAGCAGTACTTC.

Only a few counts were recorded for this clonotype. This chain links TRBV11-2 with TRBJ2-2, with 15 nucleotides matching TRBD2. The length of the CDR3 is 17 residues. From germline, CDR1 is SGHAT and CDR2 FQNNGV. V was pared by 5 bases and J by 3 bases, with 4 bases of the junction left unmatched. CDR3 DNA sequence: TGTGCCAGCAGCCGGACTAGCGGGAGGGGATACACCGGGGAGCTGTTTTTT. Protein sequence: CASSRTSGRGYTGELFF.

The CDR3 is CASKGTREGGANVLTF. CDR3 coding DNA: TGTGCCAGCAAAGGGACAAGGGAAGGTGGGGCCAACGTCCTGACTTTC. The chain carries TRBV28 and TRBJ2-6, with D tentatively TRBD1 (6 bases). This CDR3 spans 16 amino acids. Trimming cost V 7 bases and J 3 bases, with 16 bases left between them. The germline V gene has CDR1 MDHEN and CDR2 SYDVKM.

This chain uses TRBV29-1 with TRBJ1-2, with D hard to call. This CDR3 is built from 13 residues. Germline lookup yields CDR1 SQVTM and CDR2 ANQGSEA. Trimming shortened V by 0 bases and J by 6 bases, and 11 bases separated the two germline ends. CDR3 sequence: CSVEERAGNGYTF. The CDR3, as DNA: TGCAGCGTTGAAGAAAGGGCGGGGAATGGCTACACCTTC.

The V call is TRBV24-1, the J call TRBJ2-5; 7 bases fit TRBD2. J lost 2 bases, V lost 6 bases, and 5 bases had no gene match. The CDR3 is 14 amino acids. Germline V gene lookup returns CDR1 KGHDR and CDR2 SFDVKD. The CDR3 is CATSPLGGQETQYF. CDR3 bases: TGTGCCACCAGTCCCCTGGGAGGGCAAGAGACCCAGTACTTC.

This clonotype has a count of ten or more. The V gene is TRBV28, the J gene TRBJ2-7; D perhaps matches TRBD1 (5 bases). Per germline, CDR1 MDHEN and CDR2 SYDVKM. V was shortened by 6 bases and J by 1 base, with 10 bases between the two germline ends. This CDR3 has 13 residues. DNA for the CDR3: TGTGCCAGCAGGGCCCAGGGATCCTACGAGCAGTACTTC. It translates to CASRAQGSYEQYF.

The sample holds a few counts of this clonotype. The gene calls are TRBV7-8 and TRBJ2-7; the match to TRBD1 covers 7 bases. The length of the CDR3 is 16 residues. The V gene end was trimmed by 3 bases and the J gene end by 1 base; junction bases not matched to a gene: 9. Per the germline V gene, CDR1 is SGHVS and CDR2 is FQNEAQ. CDR3 region: CASSLGQGVISYEQYF. CDR3 coding DNA: TGTGCCAGCAGCTTGGGGCAGGGGGTTATATCCTACGAGCAGTACTTC. Complete variable domain (other parts from reference TRBV7-8 and TRBJ2-7): GAGVSQSPRYKVAKRGQDVALRCDPISGHVSLFWYQQALGQGPEFLTYFQNEAQLDKSGLPSDRFFAERPEGSVSTLKIQRTQQEDSAVYLCASSLGQGVISYEQYFGPGTRLTVT.

The V and J genes are TRBV19 and TRBJ1-5; 7 nucleotides align to TRBD1. The ends lost 5 bases at V and 4 bases at J; junction bases unmatched: 8. Germline values: CDR1 LNHDA, CDR2 SQIVND (reference sequence). This CDR3 has 15 amino acids. The CDR3 DNA sequence: TGTGCCAGTAGTTTAACAGGGGAGACTAATCAGCCCCAGCATTTT. It specifies CASSLTGETNQPQHF.

This clonotype was recorded at least ten times. CDR3 sequence: CASSSARGASYNEQFF. The CDR3 coding sequence is TGTGCCAGCAGTTCCGCCCGGGGGGCCTCCTACAATGAGCAGTTCTTC. This chain connects TRBV12-3 or TRBV12-4 to TRBJ2-1; TRBD2 might be the D (7 bases). The V end lost 4 bases, the J end lost 0 bases, and 13 bases lay between the germline ends. There are 16 residues in the CDR3.

This clonotype was seen only a few times. CDR3 sequence: CASSPRGTANSPLHF. CDR3 coding DNA: TGTGCCAGCAGCCCCCGCGGGACAGCAAATTCACCCCTCCACTTT. V gene TRBV7-3 combines with J gene TRBJ1-6; 7 nucleotides agree with TRBD1. V dropped 5 bases and J dropped 7; count of bases not matched to a gene: 8. This CDR3 is built from 15 residues. The germline V gene has CDR1 SGHTA and CDR2 FQGTGA. Filled out from reference TRBV7-3 and TRBJ1-6, the complete variable domain reads GAGVSQTPSNKVTEKGKYVELRCDPISGHTALYWYRQSLGQGPEFLIYFQGTGAADDSGLPNDRFFAVRPEGSVSTLKIQRTERGDSAVYLCASSPRGTANSPLHFGNGTRLTVT.

This clonotype was recorded a few times. The chain carries TRBV9 and TRBJ2-1; 9 bases fit TRBD2. V dropped 0 bases and J dropped 9; count of bases not matched to a gene: 7. Germline loops: CDR1 SGDLS, CDR2 YYNGEE. This CDR3 contains 15 residues. CDR3 sequence: CASSVGIAGVSEQFF. The CDR3, as DNA: TGTGCCAGCAGCGTAGGGATAGCGGGAGTAAGTGAGCAGTTCTTC.